The 6 T cell receptor beta chains below come from one sample, sequenced in a study of blood T cell repertoires in COVID-19. Assay: immunoSEQ multiplex PCR; the TCRdb copy retains only in-frame clones and omits some. The data contain approximately 120,000 clones, about 74% of them singletons. Material: peripheral blood. Every receptor here comes from a man older than 75 with COVID-19, enrolled during active disease.

This chain joins TRBV5-1 and TRBJ1-4; D call uncertain. Germline V gene data show CDR1 as SGHRS and CDR2 as YFSETQ. The germline V and J ends were trimmed by 4 bases and 0 bases, with 10 bases remaining between them. This CDR3 contains 15 residues. The CDR3 protein is CASSQDTPTNEKLFF. CDR3 DNA: TGCGCCAGCAGCCAAGACACTCCAACTAATGAAAAACTGTTTTTT.

This chain uses TRBV29-1 with TRBJ1-1; 9 bases fit TRBD1. Germline V gene lookup returns CDR1 SQVTM and CDR2 ANQGSEA. The trim removed 0 bases at V and 12 bases at J, leaving 2 bases unmatched. This CDR3 comprises 11 residues. The CDR3 DNA is TGCAGCGTTGAAGACGGGACAGGGTCTTTCTTT. Residues: CSVEDGTGSFF.

On this clone itself: The sample carries other DNA sequences with the same CDR3. The chain recombines TRBV28 with TRBJ2-1, with 9 bases identical to TRBD1. From germline, CDR1 is MDHEN and CDR2 SYDVKM. This CDR3 is built from 14 residues. Trimming took 9 bases from V and 0 from J; bases not matched to a gene: 3. CDR3: CASTTGGSYNEQFF. For the CDR3, the DNA is TGTGCCAGTACGACAGGGGGCTCCTACAATGAGCAGTTCTTC.

The chain uses TRBV28 and TRBJ1-5; maybe TRBD1 (6 bases). CDR3 length equals 13 residues. Trimming stripped 7 bases from V and 7 bases from J, with 14 bases between. Germline CDR1 and CDR2: MDHEN and SYDVKM. The CDR3 DNA reads as TGTGCCAGCACCGAGACGCAGGGGCAGCCCCAGCATTTT. Translation gives CASTETQGQPQHF. The variable domain in full, with the rest retrieved from reference TRBV28 and TRBJ1-5, is DVKVTQSSRYLVKRTGEKVFLECVQDMDHENMFWYRQDPGLGLRLIYFSYDVKMKEKGDIPEGYSVSREKKERFSLILESASTNQTSMYLCASTETQGQPQHFGDGTRLSIL.

V and J are TRBV5-4 and TRBJ1-3, with D possibly TRBD1 on 5 matching bases. V was trimmed by 3 bases and J by 10 bases, leaving 14 bases between them. The length of the CDR3 is 13 residues. In germline, CDR1 is SGHNT, CDR2 YYREEE (reference sequence). The CDR3 nucleotides are TGTGCCAGCAGCTCCGCGGACGGGGGGACCATATATTTT. This gives the protein CASSSADGGTIYF.

The chain combines TRBV15 with TRBJ2-1; a weak D match, TRBD2 (6 bases). The germline V and J ends were trimmed by 0 bases and 10 bases, with 10 bases remaining between them. The CDR3 is made up of 13 amino acids. Germline-derived CDR1 and CDR2 are LNHNV and YYDKDF (reference sequence). CDR3 loop: CATSRDLAGEQFF. The CDR3 DNA reads as TGTGCCACCAGCAGAGATCTGGCGGGGGAGCAGTTCTTC.